The entry that follows covers one T cell receptor (beta chain) sequence. CDR1 and CDR2 (germline): MGHRA, YSYEKL. The CDR3 loop spans 20 amino acids. Trimming took 0 bases from V and 0 from J; bases not matched to a gene: 5. This sample is part of a study of blood T cell repertoires in COVID-19. In the authors' workflow: Researchers report that nucleated cell counts were estimated from reference gene primer amplification. The table came from immunoSEQ multiplex PCR; TCRdb's copy has only in-frame clones and leaves some out. V and J calls and clone size are copied from that table; D and trimming were computed from the DNA. The sample has 180,000 or so clones, about 85% seen once.

Input material: peripheral blood. The rearrangement uses TRBV4-1 and TRBJ2-1, with 16 bases identical to TRBD2. The sequence was collected from a woman older than 75 with acute or convalescent COVID-19. The CDR3 is CASSQDQGLAGGPSYNEQFF. DNA for the CDR3: TGCGCCAGCAGCCAAGACCAGGGACTAGCGGGGGGGCCCTCCTACAATGAGCAGTTCTTC.